This is a list of T cell receptor beta chains from one sample in a study of T cell responses to AZD1222 COVID-19 vaccine. Profiled with immunoSEQ multiplex PCR; TCRdb holds only in-frame clones, not every one. The sample holds around 170,000 clones, around nine tenths seen once. Material: peripheral blood, obtained 28 days after the second AZD1222 dose. The receptors here all came from an adult who received the AZD1222 COVID-19 vaccine. Both conserved end residues are part of each CDR3. The D gene is left open where the match is weak. For some rows the clone size is stated as once, few or many, or as a class when expanded; others skip it.

J gene: TRBJ1-5
D gene: .
V gene: TRBV5-4
clone size: .
CDR3 protein: CAPNPRPRPNQPQHF
CDR3 DNA: TGTGCCCCCAACCCCCGACCCAGGCCTAATCAGCCCCAGCATTTT

J gene: TRBJ1-5
D gene: TRBD1
V gene: TRBV12-3/TRBV12-4
clone size: .
CDR3 protein: CASSAAGGQPQHF
CDR3 DNA: TGTGCCAGCAGTGCAGCAGGGGGTCAGCCCCAGCATTTT

J gene: TRBJ1-6
D gene: .
V gene: TRBV11-1
clone size: .
CDR3 protein: CASSLALNSPLHF
CDR3 DNA: TGTGCCAGCAGCTTAGCACTTAATTCACCCCTCCACTTT

J gene: TRBJ1-5
D gene: TRBD1
V gene: TRBV18
clone size: .
CDR3 protein: CASSPGGQGSDQPQHF
CDR3 DNA: TGTGCCAGCTCACCTGGGGGACAGGGGTCAGACCAGCCCCAGCATTTT

J gene: TRBJ1-6
D gene: .
V gene: TRBV5-6
clone size: .
CDR3 protein: CASSLNSLSSYNSPLHF
CDR3 DNA: TGTGCCAGCAGCTTGAACAGTTTGAGCTCCTATAATTCACCCCTCCACTTT

J gene: TRBJ1-5
D gene: .
V gene: TRBV4-1
clone size: .
CDR3 protein: CASSQDMQGLNQPQHF
CDR3 DNA: TGCGCCAGCAGCCAAGATATGCAGGGCCTAAATCAGCCCCAGCATTTT

J gene: TRBJ1-4
D gene: TRBD1
V gene: TRBV18
clone size: once
CDR3 protein: CASSSGQGKEKLFF
CDR3 DNA: TGTGCCAGCTCATCAGGACAGGGGAAGGAAAAACTGTTTTTT

J gene: TRBJ1-1
D gene: .
V gene: TRBV19
clone size: .
CDR3 protein: CASSIGGNTEAFF
CDR3 DNA: TGTGCCAGTAGTATTGGGGGGAACACTGAAGCTTTCTTT

J gene: TRBJ2-1
D gene: TRBD2
V gene: TRBV29-1
clone size: .
CDR3 protein: CSVDPSSGKYNEQFF
CDR3 DNA: TGCAGCGTTGACCCCTCTAGCGGGAAATACAATGAGCAGTTCTTC

J gene: TRBJ1-4
D gene: .
V gene: TRBV18
clone size: .
CDR3 protein: CASSLETNEKLFF
CDR3 DNA: TGTGCCAGCTCACTCGAAACTAATGAAAAACTGTTTTTT

J gene: TRBJ1-1
D gene: .
V gene: TRBV10-1
clone size: .
CDR3 protein: CASSPSPLRESTEAFF
CDR3 DNA: TGCGCCAGCAGTCCGTCTCCCCTCAGGGAATCCACTGAAGCTTTCTTT

J gene: TRBJ2-3
D gene: .
V gene: TRBV11-3
clone size: .
CDR3 protein: CASSLGMGSGPDTQYF
CDR3 DNA: TGTGCCAGCAGCTTAGGAATGGGTAGCGGTCCAGATACGCAGTATTTT

J gene: TRBJ2-1
D gene: .
V gene: TRBV5-1
clone size: .
CDR3 protein: CASSYPGAFNEQFF
CDR3 DNA: TGCGCCAGCAGTTACCCAGGGGCGTTTAATGAGCAGTTCTTC

J gene: TRBJ2-2
D gene: .
V gene: TRBV11-3
clone size: .
CDR3 protein: CASSFNGGHDDRELFF
CDR3 DNA: TGTGCCAGCAGCTTTAACGGGGGCCACGACGATCGGGAGCTGTTTTTT

J gene: TRBJ1-5
D gene: .
V gene: TRBV4-3
clone size: .
CDR3 protein: CASSQDSTGNQPQHF
CDR3 DNA: TGCGCCAGCAGCCAAGACTCGACAGGTAATCAGCCCCAGCATTTT

J gene: TRBJ2-1
D gene: TRBD2
V gene: TRBV19
clone size: once
CDR3 protein: CASSDTGTSGSDEQFF
CDR3 DNA: TGTGCCAGTAGCGATACCGGGACTAGCGGGAGCGATGAGCAGTTCTTC

J gene: TRBJ2-1
D gene: .
V gene: TRBV7-9
clone size: .
CDR3 protein: CASSSATLALSEQFF
CDR3 DNA: TGTGCCAGCAGCTCAGCTACACTAGCATTGAGTGAGCAGTTCTTC

J gene: TRBJ2-7
D gene: .
V gene: TRBV13
clone size: once
CDR3 protein: CASSSRDGAHEQYF
CDR3 DNA: TGTGCCAGCAGCTCCCGGGACGGCGCCCACGAGCAGTACTTC

J gene: TRBJ1-6
D gene: .
V gene: TRBV6-5
clone size: .
CDR3 protein: CASSYGGYNSPLHF
CDR3 DNA: TGTGCCAGCAGTTACGGGGGATATAATTCACCCCTCCACTTT

J gene: TRBJ1-1
D gene: .
V gene: TRBV5-1
clone size: .
CDR3 protein: CASSLPGQNTEAFF
CDR3 DNA: TGCGCCAGCAGCTTGCCGGGACAGAACACTGAAGCTTTCTTT

J gene: TRBJ2-5
D gene: .
V gene: TRBV7-2
clone size: few
CDR3 protein: CASSLPGRAETQYF
CDR3 DNA: TGTGCCAGCAGCTTGCCGGGACGGGCGGAGACCCAGTACTTC

J gene: TRBJ1-2
D gene: .
V gene: TRBV10-2
clone size: .
CDR3 protein: CASSESGRINYGYTF
CDR3 DNA: TGCGCCAGCAGTGAGTCGGGGAGGATTAACTATGGCTACACCTTC

J gene: TRBJ2-3
D gene: TRBD1
V gene: TRBV10-3
clone size: .
CDR3 protein: CAISETPTGSGTQYF
CDR3 DNA: TGTGCCATCAGTGAAACACCGACAGGGTCAGGTACGCAGTATTTT

J gene: TRBJ1-3
D gene: .
V gene: TRBV5-1
clone size: once
CDR3 protein: CASRAGISGNTIYF
CDR3 DNA: TGCGCCAGCAGGGCGGGCATCTCTGGAAACACCATATATTTT

J gene: TRBJ2-5
D gene: TRBD2
V gene: TRBV19
clone size: .
CDR3 protein: CASSIVGLAGTQYF
CDR3 DNA: TGTGCCAGTAGTATTGTGGGACTAGCAGGGACCCAGTACTTC

J gene: TRBJ2-7
D gene: TRBD1
V gene: TRBV7-9
clone size: .
CDR3 protein: CASSATGGVVYEQYF
CDR3 DNA: TGTGCCAGCAGCGCGACAGGGGGCGTAGTCTACGAGCAGTACTTC